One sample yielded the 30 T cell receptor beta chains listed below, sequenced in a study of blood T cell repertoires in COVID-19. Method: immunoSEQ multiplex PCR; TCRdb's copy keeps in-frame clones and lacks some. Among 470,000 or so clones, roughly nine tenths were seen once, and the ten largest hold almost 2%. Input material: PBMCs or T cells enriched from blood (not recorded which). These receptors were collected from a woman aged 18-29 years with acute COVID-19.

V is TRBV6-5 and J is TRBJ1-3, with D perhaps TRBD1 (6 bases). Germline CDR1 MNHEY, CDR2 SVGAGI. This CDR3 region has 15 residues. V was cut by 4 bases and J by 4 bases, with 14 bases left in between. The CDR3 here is CASSLSRGAGNTIYF. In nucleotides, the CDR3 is TGTGCCAGCAGTTTAAGTCGGGGGGCGGGAAACACCATATATTTT.

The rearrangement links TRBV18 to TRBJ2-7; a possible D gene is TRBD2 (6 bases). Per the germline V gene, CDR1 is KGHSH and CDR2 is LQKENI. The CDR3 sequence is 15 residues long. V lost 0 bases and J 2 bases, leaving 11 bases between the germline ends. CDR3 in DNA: TGTGCCAGCTCACCACCGGCGGGGATGACCTACGAGCAGTACTTC. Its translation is CASSPPAGMTYEQYF.

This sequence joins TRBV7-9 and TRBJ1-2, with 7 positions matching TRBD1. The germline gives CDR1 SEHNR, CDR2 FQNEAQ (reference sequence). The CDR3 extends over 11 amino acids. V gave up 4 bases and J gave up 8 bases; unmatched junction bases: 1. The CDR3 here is CASSWDRGYTF. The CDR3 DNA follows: TGTGCCAGCAGCTGGGACAGAGGCTACACCTTC.

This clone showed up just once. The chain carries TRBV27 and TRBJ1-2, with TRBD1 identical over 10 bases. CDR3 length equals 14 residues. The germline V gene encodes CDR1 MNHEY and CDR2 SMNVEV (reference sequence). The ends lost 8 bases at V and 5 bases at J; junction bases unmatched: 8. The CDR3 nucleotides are TGTGCCAGCGGAATAGACAGGGGGCCGTATGGCTACACCTTC. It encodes CASGIDRGPYGYTF.

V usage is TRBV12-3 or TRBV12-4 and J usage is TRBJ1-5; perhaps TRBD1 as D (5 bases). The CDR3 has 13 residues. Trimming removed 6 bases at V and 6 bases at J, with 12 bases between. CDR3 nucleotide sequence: TGTGCCAGCAGCCGGGACTTCCGTCAGCCCCAGCATTTT. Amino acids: CASSRDFRQPQHF.

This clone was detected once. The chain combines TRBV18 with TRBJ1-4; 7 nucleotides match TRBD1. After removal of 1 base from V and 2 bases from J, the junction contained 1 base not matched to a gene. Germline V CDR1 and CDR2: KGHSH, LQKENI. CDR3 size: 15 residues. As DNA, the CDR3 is TGTGCCAGCTCACCACAGACAGGGACTAATGAAAAACTGTTTTTT. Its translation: CASSPQTGTNEKLFF.

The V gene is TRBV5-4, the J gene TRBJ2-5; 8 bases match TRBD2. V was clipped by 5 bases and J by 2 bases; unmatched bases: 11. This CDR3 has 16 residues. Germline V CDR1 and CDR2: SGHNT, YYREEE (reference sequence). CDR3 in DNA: TGTGCCAGCAGAACGGGGGGGTCGGGAGATCAAGAGACCCAGTACTTC. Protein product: CASRTGGSGDQETQYF.

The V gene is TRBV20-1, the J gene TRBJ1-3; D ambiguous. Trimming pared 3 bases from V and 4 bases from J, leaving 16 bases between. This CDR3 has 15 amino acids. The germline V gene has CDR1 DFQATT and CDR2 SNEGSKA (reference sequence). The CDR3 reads CSASMRRGSGNTIYF. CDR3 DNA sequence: TGCAGTGCTAGTATGCGGCGAGGGTCCGGAAACACCATATATTTT.

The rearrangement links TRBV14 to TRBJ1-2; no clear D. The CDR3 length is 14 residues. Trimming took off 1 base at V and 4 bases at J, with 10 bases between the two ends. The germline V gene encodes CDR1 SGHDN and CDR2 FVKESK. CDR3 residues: CASSQVLGPYGYTF. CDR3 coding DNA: TGTGCCAGCAGCCAAGTTCTGGGCCCCTATGGCTACACCTTC.

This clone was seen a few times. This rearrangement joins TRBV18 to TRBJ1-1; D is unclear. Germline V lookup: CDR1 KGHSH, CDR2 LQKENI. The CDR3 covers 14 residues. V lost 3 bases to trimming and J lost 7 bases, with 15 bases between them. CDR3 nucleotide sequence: TGTGCCAGCTCACCCTCGACACGAACATTTGAAGCTTTCTTT. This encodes CASSPSTRTFEAFF.

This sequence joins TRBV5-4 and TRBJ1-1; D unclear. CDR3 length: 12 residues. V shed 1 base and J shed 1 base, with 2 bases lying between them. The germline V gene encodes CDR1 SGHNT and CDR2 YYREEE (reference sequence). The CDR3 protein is CASSLQNTEAFF. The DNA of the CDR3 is TGTGCCAGCAGCTTGCAGAACACTGAAGCTTTCTTT.

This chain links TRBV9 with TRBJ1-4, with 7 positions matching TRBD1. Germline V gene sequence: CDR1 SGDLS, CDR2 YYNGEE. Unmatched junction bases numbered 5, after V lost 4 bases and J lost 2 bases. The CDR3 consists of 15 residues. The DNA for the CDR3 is TGTGCCAGCAGCATAAGGACAGGCACTAATGAAAAACTGTTTTTT. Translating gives CASSIRTGTNEKLFF.

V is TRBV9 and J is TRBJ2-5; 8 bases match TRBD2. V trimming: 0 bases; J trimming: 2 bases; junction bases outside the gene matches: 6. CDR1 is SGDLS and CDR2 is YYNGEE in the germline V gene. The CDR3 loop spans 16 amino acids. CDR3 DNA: TGTGCCAGCAGCGTAGGTGCGGGGGGTCCACAAGAGACCCAGTACTTC. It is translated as CASSVGAGGPQETQYF.

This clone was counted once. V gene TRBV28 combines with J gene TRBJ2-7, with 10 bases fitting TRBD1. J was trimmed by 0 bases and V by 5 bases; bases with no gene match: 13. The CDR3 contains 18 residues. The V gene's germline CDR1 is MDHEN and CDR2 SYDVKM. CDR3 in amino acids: CASSRRFLGQGDSYEQYF. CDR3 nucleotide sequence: TGTGCCAGCAGTCGCCGCTTCCTCGGACAGGGGGACTCCTACGAGCAGTACTTC.

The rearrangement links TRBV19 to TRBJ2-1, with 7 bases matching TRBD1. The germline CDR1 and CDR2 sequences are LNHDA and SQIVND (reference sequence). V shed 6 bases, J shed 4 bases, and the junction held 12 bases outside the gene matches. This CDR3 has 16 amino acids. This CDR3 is CASRPPGHRGYNEQFF. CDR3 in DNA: TGTGCCAGTAGACCCCCAGGGCACAGGGGTTACAATGAGCAGTTCTTC. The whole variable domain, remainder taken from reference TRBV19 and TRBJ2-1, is DGGITQSPKYLFRKEGQNVTLSCEQNLNHDAMYWYRQDPGQGLRLIYYSQIVNDFQKGDIAEGYSVSREKKESFPLTVTSAQKNPTAFYLCASRPPGHRGYNEQFFGPGTRLTVL.

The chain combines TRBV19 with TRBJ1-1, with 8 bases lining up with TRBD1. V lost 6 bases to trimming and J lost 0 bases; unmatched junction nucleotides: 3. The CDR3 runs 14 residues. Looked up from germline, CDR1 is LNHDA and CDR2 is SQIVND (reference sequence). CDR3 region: CASRLGQVNTEAFF. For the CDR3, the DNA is TGTGCCAGTAGATTGGGACAGGTGAACACTGAAGCTTTCTTT.

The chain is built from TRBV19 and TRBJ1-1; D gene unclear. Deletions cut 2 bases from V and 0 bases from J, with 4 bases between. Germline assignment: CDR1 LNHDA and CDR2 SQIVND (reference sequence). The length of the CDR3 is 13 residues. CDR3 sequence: CASSIIVNTEAFF. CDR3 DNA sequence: TGTGCCAGTAGTATAATAGTGAACACTGAAGCTTTCTTT. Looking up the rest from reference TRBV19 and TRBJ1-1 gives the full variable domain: DGGITQSPKYLFRKEGQNVTLSCEQNLNHDAMYWYRQDPGQGLRLIYYSQIVNDFQKGDIAEGYSVSREKKESFPLTVTSAQKNPTAFYLCASSIIVNTEAFFGQGTRLTVV.

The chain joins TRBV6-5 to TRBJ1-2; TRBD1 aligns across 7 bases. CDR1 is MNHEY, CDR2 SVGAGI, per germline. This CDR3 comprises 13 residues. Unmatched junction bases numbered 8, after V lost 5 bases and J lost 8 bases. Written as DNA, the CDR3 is TGTGCCAGCAGTAGCGACAGGGTGGGGGGCTACACCTTC. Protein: CASSSDRVGGYTF.

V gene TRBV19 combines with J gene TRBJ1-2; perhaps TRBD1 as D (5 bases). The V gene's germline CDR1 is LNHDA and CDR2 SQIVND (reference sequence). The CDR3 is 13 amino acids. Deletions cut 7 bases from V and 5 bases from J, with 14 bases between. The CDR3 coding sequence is TGTGCCAGTACCCCGCCCGACAGTTATGGCTACACCTTC. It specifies CASTPPDSYGYTF. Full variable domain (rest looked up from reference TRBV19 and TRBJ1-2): DGGITQSPKYLFRKEGQNVTLSCEQNLNHDAMYWYRQDPGQGLRLIYYSQIVNDFQKGDIAEGYSVSREKKESFPLTVTSAQKNPTAFYLCASTPPDSYGYTFGSGTRLTVV.

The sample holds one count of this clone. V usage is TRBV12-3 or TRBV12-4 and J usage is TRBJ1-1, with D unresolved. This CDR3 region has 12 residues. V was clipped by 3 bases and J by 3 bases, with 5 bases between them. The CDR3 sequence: CASSLEYTEAFF. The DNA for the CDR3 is TGTGCCAGCAGTTTGGAGTACACTGAAGCTTTCTTT.

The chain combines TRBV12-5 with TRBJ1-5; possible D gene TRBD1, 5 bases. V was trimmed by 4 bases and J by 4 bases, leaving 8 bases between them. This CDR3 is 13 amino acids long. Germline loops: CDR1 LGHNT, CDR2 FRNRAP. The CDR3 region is CASGYGTNQPQHF. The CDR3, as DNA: TGTGCTAGTGGTTACGGGACTAATCAGCCCCAGCATTTT.

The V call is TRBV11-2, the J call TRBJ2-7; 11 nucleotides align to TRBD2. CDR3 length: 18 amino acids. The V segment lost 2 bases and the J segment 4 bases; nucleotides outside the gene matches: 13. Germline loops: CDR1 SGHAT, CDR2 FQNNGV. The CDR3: CASSLSPKVTSGIYEQYF. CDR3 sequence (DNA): TGTGCCAGCAGCTTATCCCCCAAGGTGACTAGCGGGATTTACGAGCAGTACTTC.

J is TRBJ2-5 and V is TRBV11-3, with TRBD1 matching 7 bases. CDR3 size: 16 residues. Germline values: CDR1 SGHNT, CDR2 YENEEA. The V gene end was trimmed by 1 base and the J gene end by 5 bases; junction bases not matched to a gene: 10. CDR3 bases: TGTGCCAGCAGCTTAGGAGGGGGCGCACGGCGTGAGACCCAGTACTTC. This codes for CASSLGGGARRETQYF.

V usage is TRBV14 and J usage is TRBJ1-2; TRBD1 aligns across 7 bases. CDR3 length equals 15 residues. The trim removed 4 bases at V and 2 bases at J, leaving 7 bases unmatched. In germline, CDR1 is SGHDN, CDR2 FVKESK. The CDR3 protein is CASSPTTGANYGYTF. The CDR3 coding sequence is TGTGCCAGCAGCCCCACCACAGGGGCCAACTATGGCTACACCTTC.

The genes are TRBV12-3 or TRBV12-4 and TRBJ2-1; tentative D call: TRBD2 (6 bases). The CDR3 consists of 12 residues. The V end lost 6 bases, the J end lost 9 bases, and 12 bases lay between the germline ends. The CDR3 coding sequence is TGTGCCAGCAGACCGGGACTGGGTGAGCAGTTCTTC. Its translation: CASRPGLGEQFF.

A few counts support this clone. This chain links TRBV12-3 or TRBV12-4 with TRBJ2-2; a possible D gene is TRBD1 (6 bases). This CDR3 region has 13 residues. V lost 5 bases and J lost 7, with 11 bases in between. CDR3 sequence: CASSPGAGGELFF. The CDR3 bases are TGTGCCAGCAGTCCAGGGGCGGGCGGGGAGCTGTTTTTT.

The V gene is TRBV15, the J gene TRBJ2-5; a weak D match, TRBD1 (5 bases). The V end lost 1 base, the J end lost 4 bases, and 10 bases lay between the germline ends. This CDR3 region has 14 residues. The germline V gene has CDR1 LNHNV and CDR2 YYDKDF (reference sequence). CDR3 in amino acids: CATSRVSGLETQYF. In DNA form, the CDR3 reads TGTGCCACCAGCAGAGTATCAGGGTTAGAGACCCAGTACTTC. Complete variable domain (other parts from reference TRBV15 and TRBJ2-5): DAMVIQNPRYQVTQFGKPVTLSCSQTLNHNVMYWYQQKSSQAPKLLFHYYDKDFNNEADTPDNFQSRRPNTSFCFLDIRSPGLGDTAMYLCATSRVSGLETQYFGPGTRLLVL.

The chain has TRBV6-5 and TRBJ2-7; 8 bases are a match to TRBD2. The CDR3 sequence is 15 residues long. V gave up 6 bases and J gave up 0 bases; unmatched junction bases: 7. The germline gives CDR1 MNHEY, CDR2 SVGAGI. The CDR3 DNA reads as TGTGCCAGCAGCCATACACTAGCGGCCTCCTACGAGCAGTACTTC. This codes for CASSHTLAASYEQYF.

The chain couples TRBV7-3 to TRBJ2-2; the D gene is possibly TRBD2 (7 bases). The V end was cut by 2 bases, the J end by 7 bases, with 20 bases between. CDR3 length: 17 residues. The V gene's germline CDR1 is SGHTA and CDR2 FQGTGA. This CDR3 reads CASSLSFRGAAFGELFF. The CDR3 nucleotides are TGTGCCAGCAGCTTATCTTTTCGGGGGGCCGCCTTCGGGGAGCTGTTTTTT.

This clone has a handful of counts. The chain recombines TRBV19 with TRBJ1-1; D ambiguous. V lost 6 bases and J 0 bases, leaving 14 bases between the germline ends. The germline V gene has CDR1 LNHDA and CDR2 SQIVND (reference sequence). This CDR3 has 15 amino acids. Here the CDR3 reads CASREAERMNTEAFF. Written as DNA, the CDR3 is TGTGCCAGTAGAGAGGCTGAACGGATGAACACTGAAGCTTTCTTT. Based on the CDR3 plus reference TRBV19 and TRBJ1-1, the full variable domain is DGGITQSPKYLFRKEGQNVTLSCEQNLNHDAMYWYRQDPGQGLRLIYYSQIVNDFQKGDIAEGYSVSREKKESFPLTVTSAQKNPTAFYLCASREAERMNTEAFFGQGTRLTVV.